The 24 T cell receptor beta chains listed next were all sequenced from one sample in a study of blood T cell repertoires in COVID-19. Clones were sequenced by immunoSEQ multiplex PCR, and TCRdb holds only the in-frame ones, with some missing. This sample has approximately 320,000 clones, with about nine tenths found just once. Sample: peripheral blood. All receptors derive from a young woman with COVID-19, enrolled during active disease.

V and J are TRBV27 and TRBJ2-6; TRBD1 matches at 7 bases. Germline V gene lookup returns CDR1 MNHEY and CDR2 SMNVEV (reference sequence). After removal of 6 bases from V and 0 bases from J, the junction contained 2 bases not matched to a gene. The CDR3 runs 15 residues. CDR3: CASRQGLSGANVLTF. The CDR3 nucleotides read TGTGCCAGCAGACAGGGGCTCTCTGGGGCCAACGTCCTGACTTTC. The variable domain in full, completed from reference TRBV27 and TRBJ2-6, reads EAQVTQNPRYLITVTGKKLTVTCSQNMNHEYMSWYRQDPGLGLRQIYYSMNVEVTDKGDVPEGYKVSRKEKRNFPLILESPSPNQTSLYFCASRQGLSGANVLTFGAGSRLTVL.

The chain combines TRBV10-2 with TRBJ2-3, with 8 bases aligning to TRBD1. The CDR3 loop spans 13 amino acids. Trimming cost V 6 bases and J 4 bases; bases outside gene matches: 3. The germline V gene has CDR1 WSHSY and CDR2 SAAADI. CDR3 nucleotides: TGCGCCAGCAGCAGGGGGCGAGCAGATACGCAGTATTTT. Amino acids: CASSRGRADTQYF.

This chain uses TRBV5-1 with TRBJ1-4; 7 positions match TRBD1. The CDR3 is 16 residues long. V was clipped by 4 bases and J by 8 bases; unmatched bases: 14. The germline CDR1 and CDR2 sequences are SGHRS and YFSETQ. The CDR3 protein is CASSRSTGEVGEKLFF. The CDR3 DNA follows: TGCGCCAGCAGCCGGTCCACAGGGGAAGTCGGAGAAAAACTGTTTTTT.

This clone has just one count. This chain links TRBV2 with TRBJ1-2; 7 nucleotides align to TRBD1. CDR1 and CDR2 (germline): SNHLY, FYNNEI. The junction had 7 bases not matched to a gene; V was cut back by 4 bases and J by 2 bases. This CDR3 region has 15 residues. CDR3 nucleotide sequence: TGTGCCAGCAGTGTGACAGGGCAAGGGAACTATGGCTACACCTTC. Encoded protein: CASSVTGQGNYGYTF.

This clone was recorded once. CDR3 in DNA: TGTGCCAGTAGTATGGGGCCGACAGGGGCGGCTGAAGCTTTCTTT. Translation: CASSMGPTGAAEAFF. The chain couples TRBV19 to TRBJ1-1; 8 bases fit TRBD1. The V and J ends lost 3 bases and 6 bases, in that order; junction bases with no gene match: 9. This CDR3 region has 15 residues. Germline CDR1 reads LNHDA; CDR2 reads SQIVND (reference sequence).

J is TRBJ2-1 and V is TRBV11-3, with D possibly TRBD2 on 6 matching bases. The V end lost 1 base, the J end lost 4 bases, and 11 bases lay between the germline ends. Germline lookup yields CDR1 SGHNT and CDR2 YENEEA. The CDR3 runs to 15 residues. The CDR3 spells CASSLVDGGYNEQFF. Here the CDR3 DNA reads TGTGCCAGCAGCTTAGTCGACGGGGGATACAATGAGCAGTTCTTC.

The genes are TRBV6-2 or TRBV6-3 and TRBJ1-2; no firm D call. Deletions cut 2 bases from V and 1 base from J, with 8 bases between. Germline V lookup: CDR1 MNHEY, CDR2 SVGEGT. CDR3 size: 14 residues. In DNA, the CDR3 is TGTGCCAGCAGTTACAGCGGGCTTAACTATGGCTACACCTTC. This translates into CASSYSGLNYGYTF.

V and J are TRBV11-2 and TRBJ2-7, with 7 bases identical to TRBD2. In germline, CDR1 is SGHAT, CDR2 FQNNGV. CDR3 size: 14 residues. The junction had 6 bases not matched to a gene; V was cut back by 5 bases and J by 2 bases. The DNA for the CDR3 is TGTGCCAGCAGCATCGGACTAGGGCCCTACGAGCAGTACTTC. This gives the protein CASSIGLGPYEQYF.

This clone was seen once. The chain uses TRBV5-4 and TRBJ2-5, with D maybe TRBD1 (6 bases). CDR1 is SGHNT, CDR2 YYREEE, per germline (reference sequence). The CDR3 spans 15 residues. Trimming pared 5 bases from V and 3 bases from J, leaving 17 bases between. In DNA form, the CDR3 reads TGTGCCAGCAGTTCGGCCGGGACATACGAAGAGACCCAGTACTTC. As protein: CASSSAGTYEETQYF.

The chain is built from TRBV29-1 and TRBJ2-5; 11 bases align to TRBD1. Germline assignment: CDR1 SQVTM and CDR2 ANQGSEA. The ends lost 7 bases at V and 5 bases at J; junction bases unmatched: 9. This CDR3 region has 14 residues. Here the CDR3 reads CSAKDRGRWETQYF. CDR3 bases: TGCAGCGCAAAGGACAGGGGGCGGTGGGAGACCCAGTACTTC.

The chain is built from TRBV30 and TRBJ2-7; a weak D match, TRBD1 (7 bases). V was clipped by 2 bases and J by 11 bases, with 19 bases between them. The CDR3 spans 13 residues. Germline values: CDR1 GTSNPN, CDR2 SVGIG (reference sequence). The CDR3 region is CAWSYGTVGSEYF. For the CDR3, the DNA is TGTGCCTGGAGTTACGGGACAGTCGGGAGTGAGTACTTC.

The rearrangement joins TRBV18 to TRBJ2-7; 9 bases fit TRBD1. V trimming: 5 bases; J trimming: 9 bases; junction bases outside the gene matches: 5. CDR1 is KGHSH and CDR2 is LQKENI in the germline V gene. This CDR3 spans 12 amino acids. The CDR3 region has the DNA TGTGCCAGCTCATCACAGGGGGCGGGGCAGTACTTC. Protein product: CASSSQGAGQYF. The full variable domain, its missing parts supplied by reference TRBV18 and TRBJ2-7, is NAGVMQNPRHLVRRRGQEARLRCSPMKGHSHVYWYRQLPEEGLKFMVYLQKENIIDESGMPKERFSAEFPKEGPSILRIQQVVRGDSAAYFCASSSQGAGQYFGPGTRLTVT.

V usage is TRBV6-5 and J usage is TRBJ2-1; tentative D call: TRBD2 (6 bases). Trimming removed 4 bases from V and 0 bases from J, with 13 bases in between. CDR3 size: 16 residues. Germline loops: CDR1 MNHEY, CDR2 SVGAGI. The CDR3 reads CASSSRDSLSYNEQFF. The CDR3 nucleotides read TGTGCCAGCAGTTCCCGGGACTCCCTCTCCTACAATGAGCAGTTCTTC.

CDR3 amino acids: CASSQDGHGGGYTF. The CDR3 DNA reads TGTGCCAGCAGCCAAGATGGACACGGGGGTGGCTACACCTTC. The rearrangement links TRBV3-1 (or the pseudogene TRBV3-2) to TRBJ1-2; possibly TRBD1 for D (5 bases). V shed 0 bases and J shed 7 bases, with 12 bases lying between them. Germline lookup yields CDR1 LGHDT and CDR2 YNNKEL (reference sequence). There are 14 residues in the CDR3.

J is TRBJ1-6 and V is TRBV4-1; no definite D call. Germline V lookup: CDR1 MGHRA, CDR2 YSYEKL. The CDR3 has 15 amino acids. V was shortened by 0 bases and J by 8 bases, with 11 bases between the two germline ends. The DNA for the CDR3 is TGCGCCAGCAGCCAAGAAAGAGGGCAGTATTCACCCCTCCACTTT. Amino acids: CASSQERGQYSPLHF.

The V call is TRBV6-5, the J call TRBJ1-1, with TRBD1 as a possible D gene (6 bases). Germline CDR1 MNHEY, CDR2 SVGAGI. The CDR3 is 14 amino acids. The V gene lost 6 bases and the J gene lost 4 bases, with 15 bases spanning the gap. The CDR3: CASRTLGAFTEAFF. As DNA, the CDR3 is TGTGCCAGCAGAACCCTGGGGGCCTTCACTGAAGCTTTCTTT.

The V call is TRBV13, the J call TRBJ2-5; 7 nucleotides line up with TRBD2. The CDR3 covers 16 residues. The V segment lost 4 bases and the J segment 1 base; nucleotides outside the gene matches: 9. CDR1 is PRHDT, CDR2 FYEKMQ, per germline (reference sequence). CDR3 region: CASSSGPSGLQETQYF. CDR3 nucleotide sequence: TGTGCCAGCAGCTCAGGGCCTAGCGGACTCCAAGAGACCCAGTACTTC. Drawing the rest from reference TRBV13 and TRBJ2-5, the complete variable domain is AAGVIQSPRHLIKEKRETATLKCYPIPRHDTVYWYQQGPGQDPQFLISFYEKMQSDKGSIPDRFSAQQFSDYHSELNMSSLELGDSALYFCASSSGPSGLQETQYFGPGTRLLVL.

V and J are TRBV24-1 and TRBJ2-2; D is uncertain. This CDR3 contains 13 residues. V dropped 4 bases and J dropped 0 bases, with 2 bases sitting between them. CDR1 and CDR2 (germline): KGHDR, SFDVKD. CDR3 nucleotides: TGTGCCACCAGTGACACGAACACCGGGGAGCTGTTTTTT. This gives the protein CATSDTNTGELFF.

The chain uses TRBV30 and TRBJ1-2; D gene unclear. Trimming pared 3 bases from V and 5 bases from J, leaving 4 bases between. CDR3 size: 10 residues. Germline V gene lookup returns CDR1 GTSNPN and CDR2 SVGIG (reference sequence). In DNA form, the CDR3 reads TGTGCCTGGAGGAGGTATGGCTACACCTTC. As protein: CAWRRYGYTF. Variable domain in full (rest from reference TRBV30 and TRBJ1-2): SQTIHQWPATLVQPVGSPLSLECTVEGTSNPNLYWYRQAAGRGLQLLFYSVGIGQISSEVPQNLSASRPQDRQFILSSKKLLLSDSGFYLCAWRRYGYTFGSGTRLTVV.

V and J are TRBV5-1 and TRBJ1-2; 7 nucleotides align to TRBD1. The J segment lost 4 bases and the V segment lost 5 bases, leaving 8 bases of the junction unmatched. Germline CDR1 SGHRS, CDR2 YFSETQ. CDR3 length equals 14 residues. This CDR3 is CASRGQFNIYGYTF. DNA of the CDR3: TGCGCCAGCAGGGGACAGTTTAACATCTATGGCTACACCTTC. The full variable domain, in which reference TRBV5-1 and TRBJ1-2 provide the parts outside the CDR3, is KAGVTQTPRYLIKTRGQQVTLSCSPISGHRSVSWYQQTPGQGLQFLFEYFSETQRNKGNFPGRFSGRQFSNSRSEMNVSTLELGDSALYLCASRGQFNIYGYTFGSGTRLTVV.

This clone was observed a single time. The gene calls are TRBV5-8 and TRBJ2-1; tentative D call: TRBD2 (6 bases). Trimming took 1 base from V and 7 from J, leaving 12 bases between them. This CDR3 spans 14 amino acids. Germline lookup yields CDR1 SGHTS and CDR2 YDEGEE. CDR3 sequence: CASSLLRDVNEQFF. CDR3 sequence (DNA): TGTGCCAGCAGCTTGTTGCGGGACGTGAATGAGCAGTTCTTC. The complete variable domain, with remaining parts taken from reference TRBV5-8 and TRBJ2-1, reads EAGVTQSPTHLIKTRGQQATLRCSPISGHTSVYWYQQALGLGLQFLLWYDEGEERNRGNFPPRFSGRQFPNYSSELNVNALELEDSALYLCASSLLRDVNEQFFGPGTRLTVL.

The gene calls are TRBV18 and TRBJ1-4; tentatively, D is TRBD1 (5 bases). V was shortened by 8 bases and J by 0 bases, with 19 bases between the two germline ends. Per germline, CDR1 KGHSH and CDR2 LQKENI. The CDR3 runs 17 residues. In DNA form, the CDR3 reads TGTGCCAGCAGTCGTGGAGGGGCACTTGCAACTAATGAAAAACTGTTTTTT. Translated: CASSRGGALATNEKLFF.

DNA for the CDR3: TGTGCCAGTAGTTTAACAGGGGAGAACACTGAAGCTTTCTTT. Amino acid sequence: CASSLTGENTEAFF. This chain links TRBV19 with TRBJ1-1; 7 bases are shared with TRBD1. The CDR3 has 14 amino acids. The J segment lost 1 base and the V segment lost 5 bases, leaving 4 bases of the junction unmatched. Germline V gene data show CDR1 as LNHDA and CDR2 as SQIVND (reference sequence). Supplemented by reference TRBV19 and TRBJ1-1, the full variable domain reads DGGITQSPKYLFRKEGQNVTLSCEQNLNHDAMYWYRQDPGQGLRLIYYSQIVNDFQKGDIAEGYSVSREKKESFPLTVTSAQKNPTAFYLCASSLTGENTEAFFGQGTRLTVV.

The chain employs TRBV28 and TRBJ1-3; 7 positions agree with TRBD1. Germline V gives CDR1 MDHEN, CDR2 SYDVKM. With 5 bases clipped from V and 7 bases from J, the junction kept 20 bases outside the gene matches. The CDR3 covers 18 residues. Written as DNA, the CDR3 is TGTGCCAGCAGTCCCGCCCCACCCCCAAGACAGGGTGTCAACACCATATATTTT. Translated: CASSPAPPPRQGVNTIYF.